Listed below are T cell receptor beta chains from one sample, sequenced in a study of blood T cell repertoires in COVID-19. The method was immunoSEQ multiplex PCR; TCRdb's version includes in-frame clones alone and lacks a portion of them. Of 60,000 to 85,000 clones detected, roughly 70% appear once; the ten largest clones hold 2.6%. Material for sequencing was peripheral blood. These receptors all come from a human donor with acute or convalescent COVID-19. The donor label of this sample is uncertain. Each CDR3 is given with its conserved first and last residue. The D gene is left open where the match is weak. Only part of the rows carry a size: once, few, many, or a class if the clone is expanded.

v_call	d_call	clone_size	j_call	cdr3_nt	cdr3_aa
TRBV6-5	TRBD2	few	TRBJ2-1	TGTGCCAGTAGACTTTGGACTAGCGGCGGGGGGGAGCAGTTCTTC	CASRLWTSGGGEQFF
TRBV10-3	.	.	TRBJ2-5	TGTGCCATCAGTGATCCACAGGGACAAGAGACCCAGTACTTC	CAISDPQGQETQYF
TRBV28	.	.	TRBJ2-3	TGTGCCAGCAGTTCATCTAGCTCCCTGGACGCAGATACGCAGTATTTT	CASSSSSSLDADTQYF
TRBV27	TRBD2	once	TRBJ2-3	TGTGCCAGCAGGCCGGGGGGGCGAGGGAATACGCAGTATTTT	CASRPGGRGNTQYF
TRBV7-9	TRBD1	.	TRBJ1-2	TGTGCCAGCAGCTTAGAGGCAGGGGGCGGCTACACCTTC	CASSLEAGGGYTF
TRBV5-1	TRBD1	.	TRBJ1-4	TGCGCCAGCAGCTTGGAGGGACAGGCCCGTGGACTGTTTTTT	CASSLEGQARGLFF
TRBV7-2	TRBD1	few	TRBJ1-4	TGTGCCAGCAGCCTCGGACAGGGGAATGAAAAACTGTTTTTT	CASSLGQGNEKLFF
TRBV14	.	few	TRBJ2-1	TGTGCCAGCAGCCCCGGAACTAGCCTTACGTTTAGTGAGCAGTTCTTC	CASSPGTSLTFSEQFF
TRBV3-1/TRBV3-2	.	few	TRBJ2-5	TGTGCCAGCAGCCAAGATTTCGGTCGGACCCAGTACTTC	CASSQDFGRTQYF
TRBV29-1	TRBD2	.	TRBJ2-3	TGCAGCGTTGCGGCGGGAGTTAGCACAGATACGCAGTATTTT	CSVAAGVSTDTQYF
TRBV2	TRBD1	.	TRBJ1-2	TGTGCCAGCAGTTCCACAGGGGGGTACACCTTC	CASSSTGGYTF
TRBV7-2	.	few	TRBJ1-5	TGTGCCAGCAGCCCCTGGAGGGATCAGCCCCAGCATTTT	CASSPWRDQPQHF
TRBV7-2	.	.	TRBJ2-1	TGTGCCAGCAGCCGTAGGGGCAATGAGCAGTTCTTC	CASSRRGNEQFF
TRBV19	TRBD1	.	TRBJ2-3	TGTGCCAGTAGTATTCTAACACAGGGGGCGACGACAGATACGCAGTATTTT	CASSILTQGATTDTQYF
TRBV2	TRBD2	.	TRBJ2-5	TGTGCCAGCAGTGAAATTAGTGGACTAGCGTGGGAGACCCAGTACTTC	CASSEISGLAWETQYF
TRBV7-4	TRBD1	.	TRBJ1-1	TGTGCCAGCAGCTCTAGGGGGACAGGTTTGAACACTGAAGCTTTCTTT	CASSSRGTGLNTEAFF
TRBV5-6	TRBD1	.	TRBJ1-2	TGTGCCAGCAGCCCAGGGGACAGGGTAAACTATGGCTACACCTTC	CASSPGDRVNYGYTF
TRBV20-1	.	once	TRBJ2-7	TGCAGTGCTAGTCTACAGCACCAATGGGTCGACGAGCAGTACTTC	CSASLQHQWVDEQYF
TRBV28	.	.	TRBJ2-5	TGTGCCAGCAGTTCGGGGAGTATGGAGACCCAGTACTTC	CASSSGSMETQYF
TRBV19	.	.	TRBJ1-3	TGTGCCAATCGACAGAACTCTGGAAACACCATATATTTT	CANRQNSGNTIYF
TRBV13	TRBD2	once	TRBJ2-1	TGTGCCAGCAGTTCAGCGGGAGGGTCGGGTGGCGAGCAGTTCTTC	CASSSAGGSGGEQFF
TRBV30	TRBD2	few	TRBJ2-7	TGTGCCTGGAGTGTAGAAGGTAGCGGGAGCTACGAGCAGTACTTC	CAWSVEGSGSYEQYF
TRBV28	TRBD2	.	TRBJ2-1	TGTGCCAGCAGTTTATCTCTGATAGCGGGAGGGCCTCGATCTGAGCAGTTCTTC	CASSLSLIAGGPRSEQFF
TRBV7-9	.	once	TRBJ1-2	TGTGCCAGCAGCCAAGACAGAGGCGACGGCTACACCTTC	CASSQDRGDGYTF
TRBV28	TRBD2	.	TRBJ2-1	TGTGCCAGCAGTCCCCTACTAGCGGGAGAAGGCAATGAGCAGTTCTTC	CASSPLLAGEGNEQFF
TRBV9	.	.	TRBJ1-1	TGTGCCAGCAGCCCCCGGTGGGGGGAGAACACTGAAGCTTTCTTT	CASSPRWGENTEAFF
TRBV29-1	TRBD1	.	TRBJ2-2	TGCAGCGTCCGACAGGGGGCATTGAACACCGGGGAGCTGTTTTTT	CSVRQGALNTGELFF
TRBV7-2	.	.	TRBJ2-3	TGTGCCAGCAGCTCCTCGAGGGGGGGAGGGGATACGCAGTATTTT	CASSSSRGGGDTQYF
TRBV19	.	.	TRBJ2-3	TGTGCCAGTAAAGGCCTTGAGGCGGGGTTCACAGATACGCAGTATTTT	CASKGLEAGFTDTQYF
TRBV3-1/TRBV3-2	.	.	TRBJ1-2	TGTGCCAGCAGCCACTACAGCTATGGCTACACCTTC	CASSHYSYGYTF
TRBV2	TRBD1	.	TRBJ1-1	TGTGCCAGCAGTGGGTCGGGACAGGGGAGAAGCACTGAAGCTTTCTTT	CASSGSGQGRSTEAFF
TRBV28	TRBD1	.	TRBJ1-2	TGTGCCAGCAGTACGGGACAGGGGGCTAGAAACTATGGCTACACCTTC	CASSTGQGARNYGYTF
TRBV9	TRBD1	.	TRBJ2-7	TGTGCCAGCAGCGTAACCCAGGGGGCGTCAGGAGAGCAGTACTTC	CASSVTQGASGEQYF
TRBV14	TRBD2	.	TRBJ2-1	TGTGCCAGCAGCCAACGGCCAGCGGGGTACAATGAGCAGTTCTTC	CASSQRPAGYNEQFF
TRBV7-7	TRBD2	few	TRBJ2-1	TGTGCCAGCAGCCTCGGACTAGCGGGAGTTGTTGAGCAGTTCTTC	CASSLGLAGVVEQFF
TRBV6-2/TRBV6-3	TRBD1	.	TRBJ2-2	TGTGCCAGCAGTTACTCGAGAGACAGGGCCCTAAACACCGGGGAGCTGTTTTTT	CASSYSRDRALNTGELFF
TRBV10-3	TRBD1	once	TRBJ1-2	TGTGCCATCAGTGATTTCGGGACAGCTAACTATGGCTACACCTTC	CAISDFGTANYGYTF
TRBV7-8	TRBD2	.	TRBJ2-1	TGTGCCAGCAGCCCAGACAGGGGGCCGGTTGGACTAGCGGGATTCGGACTTGGCAATGAGCAGTTCTTC	CASSPDRGPVGLAGFGLGNEQFF
TRBV5-1	.	.	TRBJ2-2	TGCGCCAGCAGCTCCCGACAAGGCGGGGAGCTGTTTTTT	CASSSRQGGELFF
TRBV3-1/TRBV3-2	.	.	TRBJ1-6	TGTGCCAGCAGCCAAGTCCGGGTGGCACCCCTCCACTTT	CASSQVRVAPLHF
TRBV5-1	.	.	TRBJ1-6	TGCGCCAGCAGCTTGGCCCCGGGAGGCAATTCACCCCTCCACTTT	CASSLAPGGNSPLHF
TRBV10-3	TRBD1	.	TRBJ1-1	TGTGCCATCAGTCCCGGGACAGGTGGGAACGCTGAAGCTTTCTTT	CAISPGTGGNAEAFF
TRBV6-5	TRBD2	.	TRBJ2-7	TGTGCCAGCAGTCTGTTAGCGGGAGCCAGCCACGAGCAGTACTTC	CASSLLAGASHEQYF
TRBV10-3	.	few	TRBJ2-5	TGTGCCATCAGTGGTGCGGCTCAAGAGACCCAGTACTTC	CAISGAAQETQYF
TRBV7-2	TRBD1	.	TRBJ2-7	TGTGCCAGCAGCTCCACTGACAGGGGTATTAGGGACGAGCAGTACTTC	CASSSTDRGIRDEQYF
TRBV6-1	TRBD1	.	TRBJ2-3	TGTGCCAGCAGTGAACAGGGGGCAAGGACAGATACGCAGTATTTT	CASSEQGARTDTQYF
TRBV29-1	.	.	TRBJ2-1	TGCAGCGTTGCGACAGATCGGTCCTACAATGAGCAGTTCTTC	CSVATDRSYNEQFF
TRBV12-3/TRBV12-4	.	.	TRBJ2-2	TGTGCCAGCGGGCTGGGGGCTACCGGGGAGCTGTTTTTT	CASGLGATGELFF
TRBV7-3	TRBD2	few	TRBJ2-7	TGTGCCAGCAGCTTCCGCGGCGGGACGGGACTAGCGGGAGTGGCCTACGAGCAGTACTTC	CASSFRGGTGLAGVAYEQYF
TRBV2	TRBD2	.	TRBJ2-2	TGTGCCAGCAGCGAAGGGACTAGCGGGGGGGCCGTCACCGGGGAGCTGTTTTTT	CASSEGTSGGAVTGELFF
TRBV6-5	.	.	TRBJ1-2	TGTGCCAGCAGTTACTCAGGGGATGGCTACACCTTC	CASSYSGDGYTF
TRBV5-6	TRBD1	.	TRBJ2-5	TGTGCCAGCAGCATTTCTGGACAGGGAGGAGAGACCCAGTACTTC	CASSISGQGGETQYF
TRBV5-4	TRBD2	.	TRBJ2-3	TGTGCCAGCAGCTTTGGACTAGCGGGGGGAATAGATACGCAGTATTTT	CASSFGLAGGIDTQYF
TRBV14	TRBD1	.	TRBJ2-3	TGTGCCAGCAGCCAATGGCGAGGACAGGGGTATGAAAGCACAGATGCGCAGTATTTT	CASSQWRGQGYESTDAQYF
TRBV3-1/TRBV3-2	TRBD1	.	TRBJ2-5	TGTGCCAGCAGCCAAACAGGGGGCCAAGAGACCCAGTACTTC	CASSQTGGQETQYF
TRBV5-8	TRBD1	.	TRBJ1-1	TGTGCCAGCAGCACGGGACAGGGGAAGAACACTGAAGCTTTCTTT	CASSTGQGKNTEAFF
TRBV5-1	.	once	TRBJ2-2	TGCGCCAGCAGCCCTCTCCAGGGCACCGGGGAGCTGTTTTTT	CASSPLQGTGELFF
TRBV6-1	.	.	TRBJ1-6	TGTGCCAGCAGTGAAAGGGGAAACAATTCACCCCTCCACTTT	CASSERGNNSPLHF